The clone carrying this TCR beta chain was observed many times. Its antigen is as yet unknown. Germline V CDR1 and CDR2: SGHAT, FQNNGV. The CDR3 covers 16 residues. The V end was cut by 0 bases, the J end by 4 bases, with 12 bases between. The library tagged each cDNA molecule with unique molecular identifiers. Each CDR3 protein is one row after TCRdb ran MiXCR on the RACE reads. Among around 120,000 distinct CDR3 sequences listed, about 14% were seen once. This sample is drawn from a study of human T cells and chemical hapten exposure. In the study overall: Patch tests put 0.01% DPC on the upper back, and the results were checked at 6 days. Regarding the study as a whole: Alopecia affecting every donor means their immune response may not match healthy people's.

The time point is: pre-sensitization, week 0. Indicated treatment: therapeutic diphenylcyclopropenone sensitization with weekly scalp DPC. This rearrangement joins TRBV11-2 to TRBJ2-2; D is possibly TRBD2 (5 bases). The sequence was obtained from a woman aged 18-35 years with alopecia areata. Some clones in this sample may be carry-over from other donors' samples. The material was whole blood, obtained in connection with sensitization to the hapten diphenylcyclopropenone (DPC). The CDR3 region is CASSLEGRPRTGELFF. The CDR3 DNA reads as TGTGCCAGCAGCTTAGAGGGGAGACCCCGCACCGGGGAGCTGTTTTTT.